This T cell receptor beta chain originates from a study of CD8 T cells in ankylosing spondylitis. Whole-study results and caveats: What appeared characteristic of ankylosing spondylitis blood was a TCR beta motif of eight highly homologous variants. Clones tied to disease were said to be significantly enriched in matched ankylosing spondylitis synovial fluid.

As regards this clonotype: The antigen is unknown.

CDR3 length equals 15 residues. Trimming shortened V by 5 bases and J by 0 bases, and 11 bases separated the two germline ends. Germline V gene lookup returns CDR1 LNHNV and CDR2 YYDKDF (reference sequence). In making TCR beta libraries, quantitative 5'-RACE with molecular barcodes was used. TCRdb used MiXCR to reprocess the 5' RACE reads, holding one entry per CDR3 protein. The repertoire holds fewer than 750,000 distinct CDR3 sequences, with 15% to 20% as singletons. The chain carries TRBV15 and TRBJ1-3, with D unclear. The material sequenced was blood, either unsorted or a sorted T cell fraction (not recorded which). This TCR derives from a male donor with ankylosing spondylitis. For the CDR3, the DNA is TGTGCCACCAGCCGGGAGGGTGACTCTGGAAACACCATATATTTT. Translation: CATSREGDSGNTIYF. The whole variable domain, filled in from reference TRBV15 and TRBJ1-3, reads DAMVIQNPRYQVTQFGKPVTLSCSQTLNHNVMYWYQQKSSQAPKLLFHYYDKDFNNEADTPDNFQSRRPNTSFCFLDIRSPGLGDTAMYLCATSREGDSGNTIYFGEGSWLTVV.